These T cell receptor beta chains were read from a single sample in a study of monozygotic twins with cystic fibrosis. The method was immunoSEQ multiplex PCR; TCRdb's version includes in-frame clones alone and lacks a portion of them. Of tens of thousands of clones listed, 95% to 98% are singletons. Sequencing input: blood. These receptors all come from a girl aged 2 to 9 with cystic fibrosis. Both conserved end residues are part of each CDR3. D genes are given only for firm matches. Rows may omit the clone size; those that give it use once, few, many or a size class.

CDR3 protein: CASSPDQTGAGELFF
CDR3 DNA: TGTGCCAGCTCACCAGATCAGACAGGGGCCGGGGAGCTGTTTTTT
V gene: TRBV18
clone size: -
D gene: TRBD1
J gene: TRBJ2-2

CDR3 protein: CASRPGLGSETQYF
CDR3 DNA: TGTGCCAGCAGACCGGGACTAGGCTCGGAGACCCAGTACTTC
V gene: TRBV6-5
clone size: once
D gene: TRBD2
J gene: TRBJ2-5

CDR3 protein: CASSSIDLAEEQYF
CDR3 DNA: TGTGCCAGCAGTTCTATTGACTTAGCGGAAGAGCAGTACTTC
V gene: TRBV28
clone size: -
D gene: -
J gene: TRBJ2-7

CDR3 protein: CASSPSGNQPQHF
CDR3 DNA: TGTGCCAGCAGCCCCTCGGGAAATCAGCCCCAGCATTTT
V gene: TRBV6-5
clone size: once
D gene: -
J gene: TRBJ1-5

CDR3 protein: CASSLGEGYEQYF
CDR3 DNA: TGTGCCAGCAGCTTAGGGGAGGGCTACGAGCAGTACTTC
V gene: TRBV11-2
clone size: -
D gene: TRBD2
J gene: TRBJ2-7

CDR3 protein: CASSLVGKEAFF
CDR3 DNA: TGTGCCAGCAGCTTGGTGGGGAAAGAAGCTTTCTTT
V gene: TRBV5-6
clone size: -
D gene: -
J gene: TRBJ1-1

CDR3 protein: CASSQVRSPETYEQYF
CDR3 DNA: TGCGCCAGCAGCCAAGTTCGTTCCCCAGAGACCTACGAGCAGTACTTC
V gene: TRBV4-1
clone size: -
D gene: -
J gene: TRBJ2-7

CDR3 protein: CASSSMGQPQHF
CDR3 DNA: TGTGCCAGCAGCAGTATGGGTCAGCCCCAGCATTTT
V gene: TRBV7-9
clone size: -
D gene: -
J gene: TRBJ1-5

CDR3 protein: CASSLATQGSYEQYF
CDR3 DNA: TGCGCCAGCAGCTTGGCCACTCAGGGGTCCTACGAGCAGTACTTC
V gene: TRBV5-1
clone size: -
D gene: -
J gene: TRBJ2-7

CDR3 protein: CASSLPGTAGGDTF
CDR3 DNA: TGTGCCAGCAGCTTACCCGGGACAGCTGGGGGGGACACCTTC
V gene: TRBV5-4
clone size: -
D gene: TRBD1
J gene: TRBJ1-2

CDR3 protein: CASSLGMGPQHF
CDR3 DNA: TGTGCCAGCAGCTTAGGCATGGGGCCCCAGCATTTT
V gene: TRBV13
clone size: -
D gene: -
J gene: TRBJ1-5

CDR3 protein: CASSYPKGELFF
CDR3 DNA: TGTGCCAGCAGTTACCCTAAAGGGGAGCTGTTTTTT
V gene: TRBV6-5
clone size: -
D gene: -
J gene: TRBJ2-2

CDR3 protein: CASSLSLAGWASYNEQFF
CDR3 DNA: TGCGCCAGCAGCTTGTCACTAGCGGGATGGGCCTCCTACAATGAGCAGTTCTTC
V gene: TRBV5-1
clone size: -
D gene: TRBD2
J gene: TRBJ2-1

CDR3 protein: CASMEDEGNYGYTF
CDR3 DNA: TGCGCCAGCATGGAGGACGAGGGTAACTATGGCTACACCTTC
V gene: TRBV23-1
clone size: -
D gene: -
J gene: TRBJ1-2

CDR3 protein: CASSYVRLTQSRANVLTF
CDR3 DNA: TGTGCCAGCAGTTACGTTCGTTTGACACAAAGTCGGGCCAACGTCCTGACTTTC
V gene: TRBV28
clone size: -
D gene: -
J gene: TRBJ2-6

CDR3 protein: CASSSDRANEKLFF
CDR3 DNA: TGTGCCAGCAGCTCCGACAGGGCTAATGAAAAACTGTTTTTT
V gene: TRBV7-2
clone size: -
D gene: TRBD1
J gene: TRBJ1-4

CDR3 protein: CASSLATLAGDEQYF
CDR3 DNA: TGTGCCAGCAGCCTAGCAACACTAGCGGGAGACGAGCAGTACTTC
V gene: TRBV7-9
clone size: -
D gene: TRBD2
J gene: TRBJ2-7

CDR3 protein: CASSPGTLNSPLHF
CDR3 DNA: TGCGCCAGCAGCCCTGGGACATTAAACTCACCCCTCCACTTT
V gene: TRBV5-1
clone size: -
D gene: -
J gene: TRBJ1-6

CDR3 protein: CASSSSDRGRREKLFF
CDR3 DNA: TGTGCCAGCAGCTCCTCTGACAGGGGGAGACGGGAAAAACTGTTTTTT
V gene: TRBV4-2
clone size: -
D gene: TRBD1
J gene: TRBJ1-4

CDR3 protein: CSVVRYMNTEAFF
CDR3 DNA: TGCAGCGTTGTAAGGTATATGAACACTGAAGCTTTCTTT
V gene: TRBV29-1
clone size: -
D gene: -
J gene: TRBJ1-1

CDR3 protein: CASSSGQATEAFF
CDR3 DNA: TGTGCCAGCAGCTCGGGACAGGCGACTGAAGCTTTCTTT
V gene: TRBV11-2
clone size: -
D gene: TRBD1
J gene: TRBJ1-1

CDR3 protein: CASCSGAEETQYF
CDR3 DNA: TGTGCCAGCTGCTCGGGGGCGGAAGAGACCCAGTACTTC
V gene: TRBV9
clone size: -
D gene: -
J gene: TRBJ2-5

CDR3 protein: CASSSMDQTYNSPLHF
CDR3 DNA: TGTGCCAGCAGCTCCATGGACCAAACCTATAATTCACCCCTCCACTTT
V gene: TRBV11-1
clone size: once
D gene: -
J gene: TRBJ1-6

CDR3 protein: CASNRDDRAYEQYF
CDR3 DNA: TGTGCCAGCAACCGCGATGACAGGGCCTACGAGCAGTACTTC
V gene: TRBV6-5
clone size: -
D gene: TRBD1
J gene: TRBJ2-7

CDR3 protein: CASKRDTLNTEAFF
CDR3 DNA: TGTGCCAGCAAAAGGGACACCTTGAACACTGAAGCTTTCTTT
V gene: TRBV28
clone size: few
D gene: -
J gene: TRBJ1-1

CDR3 protein: CASSQIPGETQYF
CDR3 DNA: TGCGCCAGCAGCCAAATCCCGGGGGAGACCCAGTACTTC
V gene: TRBV4-1
clone size: -
D gene: -
J gene: TRBJ2-5

CDR3 protein: CASSLAVGPAFF
CDR3 DNA: TGTGCCAGCAGCTTGGCCGTGGGGCCGGCTTTCTTT
V gene: TRBV5-6
clone size: few
D gene: -
J gene: TRBJ1-1

CDR3 protein: CASSLTTNVGEWLFF
CDR3 DNA: TGTGCCAGCAGCTTAACGACTAACGTCGGGGAGTGGCTGTTTTTT
V gene: TRBV7-2
clone size: -
D gene: -
J gene: TRBJ2-2

CDR3 protein: CASSSSPSSGNTIYF
CDR3 DNA: TGTGCCAGCAGCTCGTCCCCGAGCTCTGGAAACACCATATATTTT
V gene: TRBV5-6
clone size: -
D gene: -
J gene: TRBJ1-3

CDR3 protein: CASSFLARRVTEQFF
CDR3 DNA: TGTGCCAGCAGTTTTTTAGCTCGGCGGGTGACTGAGCAGTTCTTC
V gene: TRBV27
clone size: -
D gene: -
J gene: TRBJ2-1

CDR3 protein: CASSRGQGVAQPGNTIYF
CDR3 DNA: TGCGCCAGCAGCCGAGGACAGGGCGTTGCTCAGCCCGGAAACACCATATATTTT
V gene: TRBV5-1
clone size: -
D gene: TRBD1
J gene: TRBJ1-3

CDR3 protein: CAWSIGGQGAYEQYF
CDR3 DNA: TGTGCCTGGAGTATAGGAGGACAGGGGGCCTACGAGCAGTACTTC
V gene: TRBV30
clone size: -
D gene: TRBD1
J gene: TRBJ2-7

CDR3 protein: CASSSLAVGNTEAFF
CDR3 DNA: TGTGCCAGCAGCTCCTTGGCCGTTGGGAACACTGAAGCTTTCTTT
V gene: TRBV11-2
clone size: -
D gene: -
J gene: TRBJ1-1

CDR3 protein: CASSSPGYYGYTF
CDR3 DNA: TGTGCCAGCAGTTCCCCGGGGTACTATGGCTACACCTTC
V gene: TRBV6-5
clone size: once
D gene: -
J gene: TRBJ1-2

CDR3 protein: CASSPWAGRGTEAFF
CDR3 DNA: TGTGCCAGCAGCCCATGGGCGGGGCGGGGGACTGAAGCTTTCTTT
V gene: TRBV7-6
clone size: few
D gene: -
J gene: TRBJ1-1

CDR3 protein: CASSDALGDTQYF
CDR3 DNA: TGCGCCAGCAGCGACGCTCTGGGGGATACGCAGTATTTT
V gene: TRBV10-1
clone size: -
D gene: -
J gene: TRBJ2-3

CDR3 protein: CASRAAESSYNEQFF
CDR3 DNA: TGTGCCAGCAGGGCGGCAGAAAGCTCCTACAATGAGCAGTTCTTC
V gene: TRBV27
clone size: -
D gene: -
J gene: TRBJ2-1

CDR3 protein: CASSFGSPSNTEAFF
CDR3 DNA: TGCGCCAGCAGCTTCGGCAGCCCATCGAACACTGAAGCTTTCTTT
V gene: TRBV5-1
clone size: -
D gene: -
J gene: TRBJ1-1

CDR3 protein: CASSLAIGRPTDTQYF
CDR3 DNA: TGTGCCAGCAGCTTAGCGATTGGGCGCCCCACAGATACGCAGTATTTT
V gene: TRBV13
clone size: -
D gene: -
J gene: TRBJ2-3

CDR3 protein: CASSPPGLNNEQFF
CDR3 DNA: TGTGCCAGTAGCCCCCCGGGACTAAACAATGAGCAGTTCTTC
V gene: TRBV19
clone size: -
D gene: TRBD2
J gene: TRBJ2-1

CDR3 protein: CASSVDPGRNQPQHF
CDR3 DNA: TGTGCCAGCAGCGTAGATCCAGGGCGGAATCAGCCCCAGCATTTT
V gene: TRBV9
clone size: -
D gene: -
J gene: TRBJ1-5

CDR3 protein: CSVDKSRSTEAFF
CDR3 DNA: TGCAGCGTCGACAAGTCCAGGAGCACTGAAGCTTTCTTT
V gene: TRBV29-1
clone size: -
D gene: -
J gene: TRBJ1-1

CDR3 protein: CASSPIGTGEAETQYF
CDR3 DNA: TGTGCCAGCAGCCCTATTGGGACAGGGGAGGCGGAGACCCAGTACTTC
V gene: TRBV7-7
clone size: -
D gene: TRBD1
J gene: TRBJ2-5